What follows is one TCR beta chain and its context. From germline, CDR1 is LGHNA and CDR2 YSLEER. The CDR3 spans 16 residues. Trimming at V came to 4 bases and at J to 1 base, leaving 5 bases not matched to a gene. Sequenced by immunoSEQ multiplex PCR; TCRdb stores in-frame clones only, minus some. The repertoire holds about 20,000 clones, with about 88% as singletons. These data are taken from a study of T cell changes during pregnancy in multiple sclerosis. The receptor's source is a female donor in good health, enrolled as a control in a pregnancy study. This chain joins TRBV4-3 and TRBJ2-1; TRBD2 matches 9 bases. The specimen comprised CD8+ T cells from peripheral blood mononuclear cells, sampled after pregnancy. The CDR3 region has the DNA TGCGCCAGCAGCCTGAGTCTAGCGGGGTCCTACAATGAGCAGTTCTTC. It is translated as CASSLSLAGSYNEQFF.